This T cell receptor (beta chain) was captured in a study of shared clonotypes between healthy human individuals. The wider study: Sampling drew on donors who were a couple of women and three men aged 18 to 49. Used for every donor were three CD4 naive, three CD4 memory, two CD8 naive and one CD8 memory plate.

Points on this clone: Its matching antigen is unknown.

Study-level results: Measured sharing among donors was expected to vary with sequencing depth. Generation probabilities of non-shared clonotypes were lower (relative to those shared by all four donors).

The data were produced by immunoSEQ multiplex PCR, yet TCRdb's version contains in-frame clones alone and is incomplete. The sample shows approximately 2.3 million clones, over 85% of them seen only once. The CDR3 has 16 amino acids. Trimming shortened V by 2 bases and J by 5 bases, and 18 bases separated the two germline ends. Germline V gives CDR1 MDHEN, CDR2 SYDVKM. This TCR was recovered from a man aged 18 to 29 in good health. Some clones in this sample may be carry-over from other donors' samples. Sequenced sample: naive CD4+ T cells from PBMCs. Documented subset: CD45RA+ positively selected. The J gene is TRBJ1-2, the V gene TRBV28; possibly TRBD1 for D (6 bases). The CDR3 bases are TGTGCCAGCAGTTTAGGGGGGGCAGGGACGCCTTATGGCTACACCTTC. Its protein product is CASSLGGAGTPYGYTF.